These T cell receptor beta chains were read from a single sample in a study of blood T cell repertoires in COVID-19. Sequencing used immunoSEQ multiplex PCR; TCRdb keeps in-frame clones, though not all of them. The table includes about 240,000 clones, approximately 86% detected once. Input material: peripheral blood. These receptors all come from a human donor in a cohort sampled during active COVID-19. The CDR3 runs from the conserved cysteine through the conserved F or W. The order of the fields is J gene, clone size, V gene, D gene, CDR3 DNA, CDR3 protein. A D gene is named only where the DNA matches it firmly. A clone size is listed for some rows: how often the clone was seen (once, few, many), or a class if it is expanded.

>TRBJ1-1|few|TRBV9|NA
TGTGCCAGCAGCTCACGACAGGATAACACTGAAGCTTTCTTT
CASSSRQDNTEAFF
>TRBJ2-2|NA|TRBV12-3/TRBV12-4|NA
TGTGCCAGCACCCTTAGCGTTGGGGAGCTGTTTTTT
CASTLSVGELFF
>TRBJ1-1|NA|TRBV7-2|NA
TGTGCCAGCAGCTTAGTAGAGGGTGGGATGGCTTTCTTT
CASSLVEGGMAFF
>TRBJ1-2|NA|TRBV28|NA
TGTGCCAGCAGCCACGGGTCTACTATTCCCCTAGATGGCTACACCTTC
CASSHGSTIPLDGYTF
>TRBJ1-2|NA|TRBV29-1|NA
TGCAGCGCCCTAACGGGGGTACCCTATGGCTACACCTTC
CSALTGVPYGYTF
>TRBJ1-2|NA|TRBV5-8|TRBD1
TGTGCCAGCAGCACCTCGGAGGGGGCGGGCTATGGCTACACCTTC
CASSTSEGAGYGYTF
>TRBJ2-1|NA|TRBV5-1|NA
TGCGCCAGCAGCTTGGCGGAGAGCTCCTACAATGAGCAGTTCTTC
CASSLAESSYNEQFF
>TRBJ2-5|NA|TRBV5-6|TRBD2
TGTGCCAGCAGCTCCTCCAGACTAGCGGGGGTAGAGACCCAGTACTTC
CASSSSRLAGVETQYF
>TRBJ1-1|NA|TRBV5-1|NA
TGCGCCAGCAGCACCCCGGGGGAAGCTTTCTTT
CASSTPGEAFF
>TRBJ1-2|NA|TRBV5-4|TRBD1
TGTGCCAGCAGCCCTGAGGGCAGGGGGTACCTGGGTGGCTACACCTTC
CASSPEGRGYLGGYTF
>TRBJ2-5|NA|TRBV24-1|NA
TGTGCCACCAGTGATTTGACAGGGCCTGAGCAAGAGACCCAGTACTTC
CATSDLTGPEQETQYF
>TRBJ2-3|NA|TRBV5-4|NA
TGTGCCAGCAGCTTGGACAGGGCCCAGACGCAGTATTTT
CASSLDRAQTQYF
>TRBJ2-1|NA|TRBV24-1|TRBD2
TGTGCCACTGGCGGACTAGCGGGAGGTGAGCAGTTCTTC
CATGGLAGGEQFF
>TRBJ2-5|NA|TRBV7-2|TRBD1
TGTGCCAGCAGCTTGGACAGGTTTGAGACCCAGTACTTC
CASSLDRFETQYF
>TRBJ1-1|once|TRBV6-5|NA
TGTGCCAGCAGCCGTCGGCCCGCGACTGGGGCGGAAGCTTTCTTT
CASSRRPATGAEAFF
>TRBJ2-7|NA|TRBV25-1|NA
TGTGCCAGCAGTGGAGGCTCCTACGAGCAGTACTTC
CASSGGSYEQYF
>TRBJ2-1|NA|TRBV5-1|NA
TGCGCCAGCAGCTTGGCCGGGCGGAGCGGTGGGAATGAGCAGTTCTTC
CASSLAGRSGGNEQFF
>TRBJ1-2|NA|TRBV4-1|TRBD1
TGCGCCAGCAGCATCGGGACAGGAACGACTAACTATGGCTACACCTTC
CASSIGTGTTNYGYTF
>TRBJ2-7|NA|TRBV5-1|TRBD1
TGCGCCAGCAGCTTGGCGGGACAGGGGTCCACCGTTCAGTACTTC
CASSLAGQGSTVQYF
>TRBJ1-5|NA|TRBV6-5|TRBD1
TGTGCCAGCAGCAGGACAGGGGGTAGCAATCAGCCCCAGCATTTT
CASSRTGGSNQPQHF
>TRBJ2-5|NA|TRBV6-5|NA
TGTGCCAGCAGATCAGATCTGTACCAAGAGACCCAGTACTTC
CASRSDLYQETQYF
>TRBJ2-4|NA|TRBV4-1|NA
TGCGCCAGCAGCCAAGATCCCCCCAGGCTGGCCAAAAACATTCAGTACTTC
CASSQDPPRLAKNIQYF
>TRBJ2-5|NA|TRBV29-1|NA
TGCAGCGTTCGACCTAGGGGAAACCAAGAGACCCAGTACTTC
CSVRPRGNQETQYF
>TRBJ2-7|NA|TRBV5-4|NA
TGTGCCAGCAGCTTTCAGGGATCCTACGAGCAGTACTTC
CASSFQGSYEQYF
>TRBJ1-2|NA|TRBV2|NA
TGTGCCAGCAGGACCGGGACTCTCTATGGCTACACCTTC
CASRTGTLYGYTF
>TRBJ2-3|NA|TRBV11-3|NA
TGTGCCAGCAGCCTTGACAGTCGCAACCGAGATACGCAGTATTTT
CASSLDSRNRDTQYF
>TRBJ2-1|NA|TRBV2|TRBD2
TGTGCCAGCAGTGAAGCTAGCGGGAGAAACTACAATGAGCAGTTCTTC
CASSEASGRNYNEQFF
>TRBJ2-5|NA|TRBV24-1|TRBD2
TGTGCCACCAGTGATTTGGGGTCTAGCGGGAGGAAAGAGACCCAGTACTTC
CATSDLGSSGRKETQYF
>TRBJ2-7|NA|TRBV10-2|TRBD2
TGCGCCAGCATGTCGAGCGGGAGAGGAGAGCAGTACTTC
CASMSSGRGEQYF
>TRBJ1-3|NA|TRBV3-1/TRBV3-2|TRBD1
TGTGCCAGCAGCCAAGATCTGACAGGGAGCTCTGGAAACACCATATATTTT
CASSQDLTGSSGNTIYF
>TRBJ1-6|NA|TRBV5-6|TRBD1
TGTGCCAGCAGCCTATACGCCGGGACAGCTAATTCACCCCTCCACTTT
CASSLYAGTANSPLHF
>TRBJ1-1|NA|TRBV19|NA
TGTGCCAGTAGTATAGTTGAGGGAAGAGCAAAACCTGAAGCTTTCTTT
CASSIVEGRAKPEAFF
>TRBJ1-5|NA|TRBV30|NA
TGTGCCTGGAGTACTACAGGGAGAAATCAGCCCCAGCATTTT
CAWSTTGRNQPQHF
>TRBJ1-1|NA|TRBV28|TRBD1
TGTGCCAGCAGTTCAACCGGGACAGTGAACACTGAAGCTTTCTTT
CASSSTGTVNTEAFF